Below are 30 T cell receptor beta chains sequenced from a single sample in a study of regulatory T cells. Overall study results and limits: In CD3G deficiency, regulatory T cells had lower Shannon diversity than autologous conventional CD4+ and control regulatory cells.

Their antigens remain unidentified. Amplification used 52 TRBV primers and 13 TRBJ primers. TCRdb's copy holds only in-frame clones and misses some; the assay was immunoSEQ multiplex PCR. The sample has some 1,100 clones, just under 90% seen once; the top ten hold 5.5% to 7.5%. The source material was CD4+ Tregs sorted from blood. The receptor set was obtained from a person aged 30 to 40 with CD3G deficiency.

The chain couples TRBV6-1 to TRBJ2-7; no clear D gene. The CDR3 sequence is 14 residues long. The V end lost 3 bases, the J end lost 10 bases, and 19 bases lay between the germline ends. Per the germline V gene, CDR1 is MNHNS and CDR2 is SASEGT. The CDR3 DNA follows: TGTGCCAGCAGTGATAATAGAGGCGCGGTGCAACAGTACTTC. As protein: CASSDNRGAVQQYF.

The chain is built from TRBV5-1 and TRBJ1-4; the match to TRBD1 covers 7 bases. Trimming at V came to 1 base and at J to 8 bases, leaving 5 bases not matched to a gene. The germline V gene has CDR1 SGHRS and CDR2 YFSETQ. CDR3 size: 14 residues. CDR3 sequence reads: CASSLTGEGEKLFF. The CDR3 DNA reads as TGCGCCAGCAGCTTGACAGGGGAAGGAGAAAAACTGTTTTTT. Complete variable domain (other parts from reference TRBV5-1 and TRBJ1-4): KAGVTQTPRYLIKTRGQQVTLSCSPISGHRSVSWYQQTPGQGLQFLFEYFSETQRNKGNFPGRFSGRQFSNSRSEMNVSTLELGDSALYLCASSLTGEGEKLFFGSGTQLSVL.

In DNA form, the CDR3 reads TGTGCCAGCAGTGCGTACAATGAGCAGTTCTTC. Encoded protein: CASSAYNEQFF. The J gene is TRBJ2-1, the V gene TRBV6-1; no firm D call. CDR3 length: 11 amino acids. CDR1 is MNHNS and CDR2 is SASEGT in the germline V gene. The V end lost 4 bases, the J end lost 4 bases, and 2 bases lay between the germline ends.

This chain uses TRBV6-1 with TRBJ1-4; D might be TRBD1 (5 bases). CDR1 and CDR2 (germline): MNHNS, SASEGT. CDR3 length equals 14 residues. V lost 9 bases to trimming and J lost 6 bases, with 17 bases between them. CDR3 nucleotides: TGTGCCAGTAAGATGGGGACTGTAGATGAAAAACTGTTTTTT. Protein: CASKMGTVDEKLFF.

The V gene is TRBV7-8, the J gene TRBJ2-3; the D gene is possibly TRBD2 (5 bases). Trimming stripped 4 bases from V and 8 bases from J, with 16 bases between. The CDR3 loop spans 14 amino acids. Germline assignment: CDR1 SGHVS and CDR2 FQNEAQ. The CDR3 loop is CASSSGVDSLTQYF. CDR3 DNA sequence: TGTGCCAGCAGCTCCGGGGTAGACTCCCTTACGCAGTATTTT.

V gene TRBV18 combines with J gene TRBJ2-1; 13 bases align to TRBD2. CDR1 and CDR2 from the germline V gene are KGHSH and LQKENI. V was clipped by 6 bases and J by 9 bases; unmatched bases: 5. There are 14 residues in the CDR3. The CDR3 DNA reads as TGTGCCAGCTCCCGGACTAGCGGGAGTGGTGAGCAGTTCTTC. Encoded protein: CASSRTSGSGEQFF.

The CDR3: CASSLGPIGVGTEAFF. CDR3 in DNA: TGCGCCAGCAGCTTGGGCCCGATCGGGGTAGGGACTGAAGCTTTCTTT. The chain has TRBV5-1 and TRBJ1-1; D gene unclear. Looked up from germline, CDR1 is SGHRS and CDR2 is YFSETQ. Trimming shortened V by 0 bases and J by 5 bases, and 17 bases separated the two germline ends. This CDR3 comprises 16 residues.

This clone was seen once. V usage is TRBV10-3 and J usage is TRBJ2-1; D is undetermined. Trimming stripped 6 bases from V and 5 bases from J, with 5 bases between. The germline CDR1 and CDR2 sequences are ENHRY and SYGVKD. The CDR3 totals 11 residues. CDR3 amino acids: CAIRKNNEQFF. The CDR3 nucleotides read TGTGCCATCAGGAAAAACAATGAGCAGTTCTTC.

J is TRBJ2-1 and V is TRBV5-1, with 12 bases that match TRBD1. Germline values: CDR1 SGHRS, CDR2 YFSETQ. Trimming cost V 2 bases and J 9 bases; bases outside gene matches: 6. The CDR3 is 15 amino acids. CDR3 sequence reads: CASSLSGTGGREQFF. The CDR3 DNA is TGCGCCAGCAGCTTATCCGGGACAGGGGGCCGTGAGCAGTTCTTC.

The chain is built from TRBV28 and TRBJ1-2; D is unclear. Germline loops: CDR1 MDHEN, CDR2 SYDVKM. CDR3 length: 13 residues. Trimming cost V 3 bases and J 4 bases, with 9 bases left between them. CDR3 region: CASSFGVRYGYTF. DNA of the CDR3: TGTGCCAGCAGTTTCGGAGTCCGCTATGGCTACACCTTC.

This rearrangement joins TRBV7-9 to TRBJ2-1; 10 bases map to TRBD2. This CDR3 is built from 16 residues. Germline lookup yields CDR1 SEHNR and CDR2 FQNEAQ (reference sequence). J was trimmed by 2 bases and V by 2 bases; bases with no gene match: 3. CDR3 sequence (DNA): TGTGCCAGCAGCTTAACTAGCGGGGCGACCTACAATGAGCAGTTCTTC. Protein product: CASSLTSGATYNEQFF.

The CDR3, as DNA: TGTGCCTGGAGCCTAGGGCAGGCCACAGATACGCAGTATTTT. Translating it yields CAWSLGQATDTQYF. The chain is built from TRBV30 and TRBJ2-3; D gene ambiguous. V gave up 3 bases and J gave up 2 bases, with 12 bases separating them. The CDR3 covers 14 residues. Germline-derived CDR1 and CDR2 are GTSNPN and SVGIG (reference sequence).

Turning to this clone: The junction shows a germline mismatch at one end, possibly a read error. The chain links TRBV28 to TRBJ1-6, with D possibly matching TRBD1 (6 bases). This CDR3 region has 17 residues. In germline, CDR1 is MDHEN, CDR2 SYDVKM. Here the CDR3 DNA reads TGTGCCAGCAGTCGCTCTAGTTTGGCACAGGGCCGAACACCCCTCTACTTT. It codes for CASSRSSLAQGRTPLYF. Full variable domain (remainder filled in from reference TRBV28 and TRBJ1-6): DVKVTQSSRYLVKRTGEKVFLECVQDMDHENMFWYRQDPGLGLRLIYFSYDVKMKEKGDIPEGYSVSREKKERFSLILESASTNQTSMYLCASSRSSLAQGRTPLYFGNGTRLTVT.

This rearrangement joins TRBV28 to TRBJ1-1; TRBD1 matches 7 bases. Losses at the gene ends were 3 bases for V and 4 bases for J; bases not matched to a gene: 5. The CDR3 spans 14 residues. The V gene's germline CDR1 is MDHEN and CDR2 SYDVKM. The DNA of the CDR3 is TGTGCCAGCAGTTTGGCTCAGGGGGGCACTGAAGCTTTCTTT. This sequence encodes CASSLAQGGTEAFF.

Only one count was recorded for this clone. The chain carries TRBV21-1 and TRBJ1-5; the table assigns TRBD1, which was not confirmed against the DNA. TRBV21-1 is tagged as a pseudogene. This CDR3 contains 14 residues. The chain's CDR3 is CASSSTGLRQPQHF. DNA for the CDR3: TGTGCCAGCAGTTCGACAGGGCTCCGCCAGCCCCAGCATTTT.

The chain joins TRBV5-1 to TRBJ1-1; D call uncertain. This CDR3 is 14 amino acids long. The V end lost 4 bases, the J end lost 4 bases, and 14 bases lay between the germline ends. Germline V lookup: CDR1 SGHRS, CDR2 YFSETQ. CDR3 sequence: CASSLLLGSTEAFF. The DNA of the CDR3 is TGCGCCAGCAGCCTCTTATTGGGATCCACTGAAGCTTTCTTT.

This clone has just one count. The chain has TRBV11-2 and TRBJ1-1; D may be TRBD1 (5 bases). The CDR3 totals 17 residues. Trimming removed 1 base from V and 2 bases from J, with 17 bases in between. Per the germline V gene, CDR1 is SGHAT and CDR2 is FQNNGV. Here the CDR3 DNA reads TGTGCCAGCAGCTTAGCCCGCGGCCAGGGAGGCAACACTGAAGCTTTCTTT. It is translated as CASSLARGQGGNTEAFF.

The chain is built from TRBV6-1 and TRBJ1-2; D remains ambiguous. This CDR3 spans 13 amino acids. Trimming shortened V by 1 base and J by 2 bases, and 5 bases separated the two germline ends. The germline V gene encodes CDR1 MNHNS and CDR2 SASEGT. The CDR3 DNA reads TGTGCCAGCAGTGAAGGGATAAACTATGGCTACACCTTC. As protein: CASSEGINYGYTF.

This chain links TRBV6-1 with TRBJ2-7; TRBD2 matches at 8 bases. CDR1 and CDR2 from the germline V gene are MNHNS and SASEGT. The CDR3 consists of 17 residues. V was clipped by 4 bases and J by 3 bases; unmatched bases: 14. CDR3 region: CASSGLPGGAAGYEQYF. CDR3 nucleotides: TGTGCCAGCAGTGGCCTCCCGGGAGGGGCTGCGGGCTACGAGCAGTACTTC.

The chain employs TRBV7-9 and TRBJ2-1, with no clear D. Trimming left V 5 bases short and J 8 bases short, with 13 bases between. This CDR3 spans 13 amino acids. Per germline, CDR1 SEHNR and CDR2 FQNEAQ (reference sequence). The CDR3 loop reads CASSPMAKDEQFF. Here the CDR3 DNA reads TGTGCCAGCAGCCCCATGGCTAAAGATGAGCAGTTCTTC. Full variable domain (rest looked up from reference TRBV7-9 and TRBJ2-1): DTGVSQNPRHKITKRGQNVTFRCDPISEHNRLYWYRQTLGQGPEFLTYFQNEAQLEKSRLLSDRFSAERPKGSFSTLEIQRTEQGDSAMYLCASSPMAKDEQFFGPGTRLTVL.

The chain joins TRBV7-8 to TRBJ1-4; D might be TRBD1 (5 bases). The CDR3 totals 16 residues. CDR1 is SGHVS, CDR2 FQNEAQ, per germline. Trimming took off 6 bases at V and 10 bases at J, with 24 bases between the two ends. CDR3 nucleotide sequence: TGTGCCAGCAGTCAAAACGCCGGGACGGTAAACGGAAAACTGTTTTTT. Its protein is CASSQNAGTVNGKLFF.

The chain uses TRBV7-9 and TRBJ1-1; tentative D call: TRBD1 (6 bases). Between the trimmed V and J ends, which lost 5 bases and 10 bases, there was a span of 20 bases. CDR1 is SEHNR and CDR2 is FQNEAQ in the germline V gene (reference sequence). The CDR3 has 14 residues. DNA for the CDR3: TGTGCCAGCAGCCATCAAGGAGGGGGAGGAGGAGCTTTCTTT. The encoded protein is CASSHQGGGGGAFF.

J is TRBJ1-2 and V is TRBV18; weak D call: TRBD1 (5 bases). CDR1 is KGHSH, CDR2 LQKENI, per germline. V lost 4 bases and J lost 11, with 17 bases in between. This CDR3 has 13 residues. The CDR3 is CASSQRRDLGYTF. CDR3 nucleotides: TGTGCCAGCTCACAGCGCCGGGACTTAGGGTACACCTTC.

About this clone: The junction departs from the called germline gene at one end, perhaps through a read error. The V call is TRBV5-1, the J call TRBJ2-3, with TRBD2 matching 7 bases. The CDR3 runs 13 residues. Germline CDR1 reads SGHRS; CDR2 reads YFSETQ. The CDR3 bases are TGCGCCAGCAGCAAAAACCTTGGGGGGGGTGCTACATTT. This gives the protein CASSKNLGGGATF.

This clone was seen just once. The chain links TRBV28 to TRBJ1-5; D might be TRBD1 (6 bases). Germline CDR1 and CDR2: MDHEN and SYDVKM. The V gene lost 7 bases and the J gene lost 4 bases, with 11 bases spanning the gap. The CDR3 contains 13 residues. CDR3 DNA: TGTGCCAGCACCGGGACAAGAAATCAGCCCCAGCATTTT. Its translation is CASTGTRNQPQHF.

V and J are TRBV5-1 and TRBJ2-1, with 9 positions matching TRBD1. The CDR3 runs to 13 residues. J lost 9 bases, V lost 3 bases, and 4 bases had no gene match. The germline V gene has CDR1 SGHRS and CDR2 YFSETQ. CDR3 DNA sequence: TGCGCCAGCAGCTGGGGACAGGGTACTGAGCAGTTCTTC. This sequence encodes CASSWGQGTEQFF.

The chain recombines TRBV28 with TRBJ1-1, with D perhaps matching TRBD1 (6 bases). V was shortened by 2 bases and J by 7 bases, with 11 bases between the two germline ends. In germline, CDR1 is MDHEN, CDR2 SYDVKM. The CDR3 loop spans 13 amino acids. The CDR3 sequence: CASSLPGAGEAFF. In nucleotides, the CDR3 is TGTGCCAGCAGTTTACCAGGGGCGGGTGAAGCTTTCTTT. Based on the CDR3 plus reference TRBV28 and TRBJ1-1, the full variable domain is DVKVTQSSRYLVKRTGEKVFLECVQDMDHENMFWYRQDPGLGLRLIYFSYDVKMKEKGDIPEGYSVSREKKERFSLILESASTNQTSMYLCASSLPGAGEAFFGQGTRLTVV.

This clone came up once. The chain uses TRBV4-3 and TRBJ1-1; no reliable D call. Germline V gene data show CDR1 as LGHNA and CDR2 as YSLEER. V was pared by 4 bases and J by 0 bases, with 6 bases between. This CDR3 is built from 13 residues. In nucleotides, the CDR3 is TGCGCCAGCAGCCCAAACATGAACACTGAAGCTTTCTTT. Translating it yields CASSPNMNTEAFF.

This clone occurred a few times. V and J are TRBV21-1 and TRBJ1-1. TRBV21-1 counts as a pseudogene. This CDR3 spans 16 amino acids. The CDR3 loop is CASSRAIATLRTEAFF. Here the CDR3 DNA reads TGTGCCAGCAGTCGAGCTATAGCTACACTTCGCACTGAAGCTTTCTTT.

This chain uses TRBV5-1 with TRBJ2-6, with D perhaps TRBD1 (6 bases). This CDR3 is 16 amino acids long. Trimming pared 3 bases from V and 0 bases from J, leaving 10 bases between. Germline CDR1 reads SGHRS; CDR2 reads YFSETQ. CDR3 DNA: TGCGCCAGCAGCTGGGGGACATCCTCTGGGGCCAACGTCCTGACTTTC. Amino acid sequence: CASSWGTSSGANVLTF.